This TCR beta chain was identified in a study of T-cell reconstitution after alpha-beta-depleted transplantation in children. Regarding the study as a whole: From surviving recipient T cells and thymic progenitors came the high day-60 TCRbeta diversity observed in some patients. Expanded clones from the graft, numbering several hundred, reportedly supplied alpha-beta T cells about two months after transplant. T-cell counts and diversity at one year post-transplant came mainly from newly produced T cells.

The CDR3 has 17 residues. The V gene end was trimmed by 1 base and the J gene end by 3 bases; junction bases not matched to a gene: 12. CDR1 LGHNA and CDR2 YSLEER come from the germline V gene. This clonotype was recorded many times. The antigen remains unidentified. Unique molecular identifiers were built into the TCRbeta library. Each CDR3 protein is one row after TCRdb ran MiXCR on the PCR reads. There are roughly 340,000 distinct CDR3 sequences in the sample; around 15% occur only once, and just over 40% lies in the top ten. The sequencing here drew on PBMCs, mostly from graft donor cells, taken 360 days after TCRalphabeta/CD19-depleted stem cell transplant. The clonotype originates from a male patient between 2 and 15 years old who had a stem cell transplant for acute lymphoblastic leukemia, so the T cells may come from the graft donor. The chain couples TRBV4-3 to TRBJ2-7; 7 bases match TRBD2. DNA of the CDR3: TGCGCCAGCAGCCAAGCCTGGCGAGGAGCGGGACGCTACGAGCAGTACTTC. Protein product: CASSQAWRGAGRYEQYF.